Below are 31 T cell receptor beta chains sequenced from a single sample in a study of T cell responses to AZD1222 COVID-19 vaccine. TCRdb keeps only in-frame clones here, not all; method: immunoSEQ multiplex PCR. Of around 100,000 clones in the sample, 90% to 95% were seen once. Sample: peripheral blood, taken on day 0 of AZD1222 vaccination. The receptor set was obtained from an adult in good health.

The chain combines TRBV2 with TRBJ2-2, with 9 bases matching TRBD2. CDR1 SNHLY and CDR2 FYNNEI come from the germline V gene. The length of the CDR3 is 15 residues. V lost 5 bases to trimming and J lost 1 base; unmatched junction nucleotides: 2. In DNA, the CDR3 is TGTGCCAGCAGTCAGACTAGCGGGAACACCGGGGAGCTGTTTTTT. Translated: CASSQTSGNTGELFF.

This clone has a single count. V gene TRBV7-6 combines with J gene TRBJ1-1; D may be TRBD1 (5 bases). The V end was cut by 2 bases, the J end by 2 bases, with 9 bases between. The CDR3 loop spans 14 amino acids. The germline CDR1 and CDR2 sequences are SGHVS and FNYEAQ. The CDR3, as DNA: TGTGCCAGCAGCTTATGGGGCTTTAACACTGAAGCTTTCTTT. As protein: CASSLWGFNTEAFF.

The CDR3 coding sequence is TGTGCCAGTAGTATTATCCCTAGCAATCAGCCCCAGCATTTT. Protein product: CASSIIPSNQPQHF. The rearrangement uses TRBV19 and TRBJ1-5, with D unclear. Germline V gene lookup returns CDR1 LNHDA and CDR2 SQIVND (reference sequence). The CDR3 has 14 amino acids. Trimming pared 3 bases from V and 0 bases from J, leaving 6 bases between.

The V and J genes are TRBV6-2 or TRBV6-3 and TRBJ1-3; D gene ambiguous. V dropped 2 bases and J dropped 0 bases, with 11 bases sitting between them. The CDR3 is 16 amino acids. CDR1 is MNHEY and CDR2 is SVGEGT in the germline V gene. CDR3 region: CASSYGPASSGNTIYF. For the CDR3, the DNA is TGTGCCAGCAGTTACGGGCCAGCGAGCTCTGGAAACACCATATATTTT.

The chain combines TRBV27 with TRBJ1-6; tentative D call: TRBD1 (6 bases). V was clipped by 8 bases and J by 9 bases, with 20 bases between them. CDR1 is MNHEY, CDR2 SMNVEV, per germline (reference sequence). The CDR3 totals 15 residues. The CDR3 loop reads CASGSLGALGSPLHF. CDR3 DNA: TGTGCCAGCGGCTCATTGGGGGCGCTGGGTTCACCCCTCCACTTT.

V is TRBV5-5 and J is TRBJ1-2, with D possibly matching TRBD1 (6 bases). Trimming stripped 4 bases from V and 4 bases from J, with 14 bases between. Germline CDR1 is SGHKS and CDR2 is YYEKEE (reference sequence). CDR3 length equals 14 residues. This chain's CDR3 is CASSPGVGGYGYTF. DNA for the CDR3: TGTGCCAGCAGCCCAGGGGTTGGCGGCTATGGCTACACCTTC.

V gene TRBV6-2 or TRBV6-3 combines with J gene TRBJ2-5, with D possibly being TRBD2 (7 bases). Germline-derived CDR1 and CDR2 are MNHEY and SVGEGT. There are 14 residues in the CDR3. Trimming shortened V by 4 bases and J by 5 bases, and 14 bases separated the two germline ends. CDR3 in DNA: TGTGCCAGCAGTTCGGGCGGGGGCTGGGAGACCCAGTACTTC. It translates to CASSSGGGWETQYF.

The rearrangement uses TRBV19 and TRBJ1-5, with D tentatively TRBD1 (6 bases). CDR1 and CDR2 from the germline V gene are LNHDA and SQIVND (reference sequence). Deletions cut 2 bases from V and 7 bases from J, with 15 bases between. The CDR3 sequence is 15 residues long. The chain's CDR3 is CASSITHSQGQPQHF. The CDR3 DNA reads TGTGCCAGTAGTATAACCCACTCACAGGGACAGCCCCAGCATTTT.

The chain links TRBV6-1 to TRBJ1-3; D remains unclear. The CDR3 runs 15 residues. With 3 bases removed from V and 0 bases from J, the gap between germline ends came to 9 bases. Germline CDR1 and CDR2: MNHNS and SASEGT. The CDR3: CASSDGVDSGNTIYF. CDR3 nucleotide sequence: TGTGCCAGCAGTGATGGGGTCGACTCTGGAAACACCATATATTTT.

The V call is TRBV30, the J call TRBJ1-6, with D perhaps matching TRBD1 (6 bases). CDR1 and CDR2 (germline): GTSNPN, SVGIG (reference sequence). This CDR3 is 12 amino acids long. Trimming left V 5 bases short and J 14 bases short, with 16 bases between. The CDR3: CAWDIGTRTLHF. CDR3 coding DNA: TGTGCCTGGGATATCGGGACACGGACCCTCCACTTT.

This clone was found once. The V gene is TRBV5-5, the J gene TRBJ1-1; TRBD1 aligns across 12 bases. From germline, CDR1 is SGHKS and CDR2 YYEKEE (reference sequence). The V and J ends lost 5 bases and 3 bases, in that order; junction bases with no gene match: 11. This CDR3 spans 17 amino acids. CDR3 protein: CASSDTGTGGWDTEAFF. The CDR3, as DNA: TGTGCCAGCAGTGATACCGGGACAGGGGGCTGGGACACTGAAGCTTTCTTT.

The chain employs TRBV19 and TRBJ1-3; D unresolved. V gave up 2 bases and J gave up 0 bases, with 11 bases separating them. The CDR3 extends over 16 amino acids. The germline CDR1 and CDR2 sequences are LNHDA and SQIVND (reference sequence). CDR3: CASSIFSGSSGNTIYF. In DNA form, the CDR3 reads TGTGCCAGTAGTATATTCAGCGGCAGCTCTGGAAACACCATATATTTT.

The J gene is TRBJ2-3, the V gene TRBV7-2, with TRBD2 as a possible D gene (5 bases). There are 17 residues in the CDR3. Germline CDR1 reads SGHTA; CDR2 reads FQGNSA. The V end was cut by 8 bases, the J end by 0 bases, with 21 bases between. In DNA form, the CDR3 reads TGTGCCAGCGCCGGCGGAGGCAGCGGTCTTAGCACAGATACGCAGTATTTT. This encodes CASAGGGSGLSTDTQYF.

To note about this clone: Compared with germline, one end of the junction differs, possibly owing to a read error. The rearrangement uses TRBV29-1 and TRBJ2-3; D possibly corresponds to TRBD1 (5 bases). Germline values: CDR1 SQVTM, CDR2 ANQGSEA. The CDR3 covers 13 residues. This CDR3 reads CSVESEAGQANQW. In DNA, the CDR3 is TGCAGCGTTGAAAGCGAGGCAGGGCAGGCCAATCAGTGG.

This clone is a singleton in its sample. The chain combines TRBV3-1 (or the pseudogene TRBV3-2) with TRBJ1-3; D is unclear. V lost 0 bases and J 0 bases, leaving 6 bases between the germline ends. The CDR3 extends over 15 amino acids. Looked up from germline, CDR1 is LGHDT and CDR2 is YNNKEL (reference sequence). The chain's CDR3 is CASSQDRSSGNTIYF. CDR3 in DNA: TGTGCCAGCAGCCAAGACCGAAGCTCTGGAAACACCATATATTTT.

This clone was detected once. The chain links TRBV18 to TRBJ1-1; TRBD1 agrees at 7 bases. V gave up 1 base and J gave up 6 bases; unmatched junction bases: 8. The CDR3 runs 15 residues. Germline values: CDR1 KGHSH, CDR2 LQKENI. CDR3 in amino acids: CASSPQLQGTAEAFF. DNA for the CDR3: TGTGCCAGCTCACCACAGCTACAGGGGACGGCTGAAGCTTTCTTT. Full variable domain (rest looked up from reference TRBV18 and TRBJ1-1): NAGVMQNPRHLVRRRGQEARLRCSPMKGHSHVYWYRQLPEEGLKFMVYLQKENIIDESGMPKERFSAEFPKEGPSILRIQQVVRGDSAAYFCASSPQLQGTAEAFFGQGTRLTVV.

V gene TRBV9 combines with J gene TRBJ1-4; D is possibly TRBD1 (6 bases). The germline V gene has CDR1 SGDLS and CDR2 YYNGEE. The V gene lost 0 bases and the J gene lost 5 bases, with 17 bases spanning the gap. The CDR3 spans 17 residues. The CDR3: CASSVGAGAQGNEKLFF. CDR3 sequence (DNA): TGTGCCAGCAGCGTAGGAGCGGGGGCCCAGGGAAATGAAAAACTGTTTTTT.

The J gene is TRBJ1-5, the V gene TRBV28; TRBD1 might be the D (5 bases). The CDR3 length is 15 residues. Trimming took 2 bases from V and 3 from J, leaving 11 bases between them. Germline CDR1 reads MDHEN; CDR2 reads SYDVKM. CDR3 loop: CASSLVRQPNQPQHF. The DNA for the CDR3 is TGTGCCAGCAGTTTAGTAAGACAGCCCAATCAGCCCCAGCATTTT.

The V gene is TRBV12-3 or TRBV12-4, the J gene TRBJ1-5; no reliable D call. This CDR3 contains 13 residues. Trimming cost V 2 bases and J 4 bases, with 6 bases left between them. As DNA, the CDR3 is TGTGCCAGCAGTTTAAGAGAAAATCAGCCCCAGCATTTT. Its protein is CASSLRENQPQHF.

The chain joins TRBV2 to TRBJ1-5; 7 bases match TRBD1. Germline V CDR1 and CDR2: SNHLY, FYNNEI. The CDR3 contains 15 residues. The ends lost 5 bases at V and 7 bases at J; junction bases unmatched: 11. The CDR3 DNA reads as TGTGCCAGCAGTAAAAGACAGGGAGGTGGACAGCCCCAGCATTTT. This gives the protein CASSKRQGGGQPQHF.

The rearrangement uses TRBV6-4 and TRBJ1-1; D may be TRBD1 (5 bases). Germline V gives CDR1 MRHNA, CDR2 SNTAGT. Trimming cost V 6 bases and J 1 base, with 9 bases left between them. The length of the CDR3 is 13 residues. The CDR3 DNA reads TGTGCCAGCAGCTCCAGGGAGAACACTGAAGCTTTCTTT. Translating gives CASSSRENTEAFF.

DNA for the CDR3: TGCGCCAGCAGCTTGGCGTGGGCTAGCACTGAAGCTTTCTTT. This gives the protein CASSLAWASTEAFF. This rearrangement joins TRBV5-1 to TRBJ1-1; D call uncertain. This CDR3 has 14 amino acids. Trimming left V 0 bases short and J 4 bases short, with 10 bases between. CDR1 is SGHRS, CDR2 YFSETQ, per germline.

The J gene is TRBJ2-4, the V gene TRBV6-5; TRBD1 agrees at 10 bases. CDR3 length equals 15 residues. In germline, CDR1 is MNHEY, CDR2 SVGAGI. With 5 bases clipped from V and 2 bases from J, the junction kept 3 bases outside the gene matches. The CDR3 region is CASSQDRGTKNIQYF. CDR3 sequence (DNA): TGTGCCAGCAGTCAGGACAGGGGGACCAAAAACATTCAGTACTTC.

This clone was recorded a few times. The chain has TRBV6-4 and TRBJ2-1; TRBD2 agrees at 7 bases. CDR3 length: 14 amino acids. J gave up 2 bases and V 3 bases, and 1 base lay outside the gene matches. Germline V gives CDR1 MRHNA, CDR2 SNTAGT. Written as DNA, the CDR3 is TGTGCCAGCAGTGAGCGGGAGACCTACAATGAGCAGTTCTTC. Amino acids: CASSERETYNEQFF.

The rearrangement uses TRBV10-2 and TRBJ2-1; 9 bases are shared with TRBD2. Losses at the gene ends were 3 bases for V and 6 bases for J; bases not matched to a gene: 6. The length of the CDR3 is 15 residues. From germline, CDR1 is WSHSY and CDR2 SAAADI. The CDR3 DNA is TGCGCCAGCAGTGAAGACGGACTAGCGCGCAATGAGCAGTTCTTC. Protein sequence: CASSEDGLARNEQFF.

V usage is TRBV15 and J usage is TRBJ1-1, with D possibly matching TRBD1 (5 bases). V lost 8 bases and J lost 2, with 12 bases in between. The length of the CDR3 is 13 residues. Germline CDR1 LNHNV, CDR2 YYDKDF (reference sequence). CDR3 sequence (DNA): TGTGCCACCGGGGCAGGCTTAAACACTGAAGCTTTCTTT. This codes for CATGAGLNTEAFF.

V and J are TRBV10-3 and TRBJ1-2; no definite D call. Germline CDR1 is ENHRY and CDR2 is SYGVKD. The V end lost 6 bases, the J end lost 1 base, and 15 bases lay between the germline ends. This CDR3 has 15 amino acids. The DNA of the CDR3 is TGTGCCATCAGAGCTATTAGGGAGGATAACTATGGCTACACCTTC. Translating gives CAIRAIREDNYGYTF.

The chain is built from TRBV7-2 and TRBJ2-1; TRBD1 matches 11 bases. In germline, CDR1 is SGHTA, CDR2 FQGNSA. This CDR3 region has 16 residues. Losses at the gene ends were 4 bases for V and 7 bases for J; bases not matched to a gene: 9. CDR3 nucleotides: TGTGCCAGCAGCTCCACCGAGGACAGGGGGCGAAATGAGCAGTTCTTC. Its protein is CASSSTEDRGRNEQFF.

J is TRBJ2-7 and V is TRBV19; weak D call: TRBD2 (5 bases). The CDR3 covers 14 residues. The V gene's germline CDR1 is LNHDA and CDR2 SQIVND (reference sequence). Trimming stripped 6 bases from V and 2 bases from J, with 14 bases between. CDR3 residues: CASRPGFETYEQYF. CDR3 bases: TGTGCCAGTAGGCCGGGATTTGAAACCTACGAGCAGTACTTC.

This clone was seen only once. The chain carries TRBV18 and TRBJ2-1, with D perhaps TRBD1 or TRBD2 (5 bases each). CDR1 and CDR2 from the germline V gene are KGHSH and LQKENI. This CDR3 has 14 amino acids. The ends were cut back, 0 bases at V and 15 bases at J, with 18 bases in the middle. The CDR3 protein is CASSPPGTPAIPFF. In nucleotides, the CDR3 is TGTGCCAGCTCACCACCCGGGACCCCCGCAATTCCGTTCTTC.

The chain recombines TRBV7-9 with TRBJ2-7; 7 nucleotides line up with TRBD1. Per the germline V gene, CDR1 is SEHNR and CDR2 is FQNEAQ (reference sequence). V dropped 5 bases and J dropped 3; count of bases not matched to a gene: 7. The CDR3 totals 14 residues. The DNA for the CDR3 is TGTGCCAGCAGCCCCGGACAGGCATACTACGAGCAGTACTTC. The encoded protein is CASSPGQAYYEQYF. The entire variable domain, with the rest obtained from reference TRBV7-9 and TRBJ2-7, is as follows: DTGVSQNPRHKITKRGQNVTFRCDPISEHNRLYWYRQTLGQGPEFLTYFQNEAQLEKSRLLSDRFSAERPKGSFSTLEIQRTEQGDSAMYLCASSPGQAYYEQYFGPGTRLTVT.